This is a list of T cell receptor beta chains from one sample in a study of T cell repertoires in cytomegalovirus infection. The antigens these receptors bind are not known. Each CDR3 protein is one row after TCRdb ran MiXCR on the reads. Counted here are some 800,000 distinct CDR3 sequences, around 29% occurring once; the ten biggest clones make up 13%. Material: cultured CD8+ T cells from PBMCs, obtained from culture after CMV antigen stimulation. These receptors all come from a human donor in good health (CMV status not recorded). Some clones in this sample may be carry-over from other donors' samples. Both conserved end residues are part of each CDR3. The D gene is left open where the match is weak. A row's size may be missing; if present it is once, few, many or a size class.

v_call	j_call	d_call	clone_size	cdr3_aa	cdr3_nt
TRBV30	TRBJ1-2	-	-	CAWTVSYGYTF	TGTGCCTGGACGGTCTCCTATGGCTACACCTTC
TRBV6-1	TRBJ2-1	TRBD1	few	CASSEARQGVVPRFF	TGTGCCAGCAGTGAAGCGCGACAGGGGGTCGTGCCACGGTTCTTC
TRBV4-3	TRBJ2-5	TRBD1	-	CASSQGGTGGPETQYF	TGCGCCAGCAGCCAAGGCGGGACAGGGGGACCAGAGACCCAGTACTTC
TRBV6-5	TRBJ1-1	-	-	CASSYSDGDTEAFF	TGTGCCAGCAGTTACTCGGATGGGGACACTGAAGCTTTCTTT
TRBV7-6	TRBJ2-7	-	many	CASSLSVRAGLEQYF	TGTGCCAGCAGCTTATCGGTCCGGGCGGGTCTAGAGCAGTACTTC
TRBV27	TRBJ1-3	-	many	CASSPGVSGNTIYF	TGTGCCAGCAGTCCAGGGGTCTCTGGAAACACCATATATTTT
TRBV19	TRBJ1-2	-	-	CASRSPGNGYTF	TGTGCCAGTCGGTCCCCGGGTAATGGCTACACCTTC
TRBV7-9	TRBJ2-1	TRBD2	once	CASSSVAGGFYEQFF	TGTGCCAGCAGCAGTGTAGCGGGGGGATTCTATGAGCAGTTCTTC
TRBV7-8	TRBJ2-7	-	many	CASSLVSGSYEQYF	TGTGCCAGCAGCTTAGTCTCCGGATCCTACGAGCAGTACTTC
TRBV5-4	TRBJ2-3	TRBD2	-	CASSLRSGLAGADTQYF	TGTGCCAGCAGCTTGAGATCCGGACTAGCGGGGGCAGATACGCAGTATTTT
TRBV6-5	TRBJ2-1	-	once	CASTEGYEQFF	TGTGCCAGCACCGAAGGTTATGAGCAGTTCTTC
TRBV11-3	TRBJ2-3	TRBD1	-	CASSLDLTGGTSCTDTQYF	TGTGCCAGCAGCTTAGATCTAACAGGGGGAACATCCTGCACAGATACGCAGTATTTT
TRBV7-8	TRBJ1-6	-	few	CASSLGERGISPLHF	TGTGCCAGCAGCTTGGGGGAAAGGGGTATCTCACCCCTCCACTTT
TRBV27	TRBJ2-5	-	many	CASSLSGETQYF	TGTGCCAGCAGTTTATCAGGAGAGACCCAGTACTTC
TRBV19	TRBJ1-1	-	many	CASSVADSMNTEAFF	TGTGCCAGTAGTGTAGCCGACAGCATGAACACTGAAGCTTTCTTT
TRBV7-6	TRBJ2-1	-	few	CASSPVGPRGEQFF	TGTGCCAGCAGCCCCGTGGGCCCAAGGGGTGAGCAGTTCTTC
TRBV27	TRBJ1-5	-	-	CASSPSTGEVGQPQHF	TGTGCCAGCAGTCCCTCGACAGGAGAGGTGGGTCAGCCCCAGCATTTT
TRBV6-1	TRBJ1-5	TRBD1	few	CASSSRTGGFQPQHF	TGTGCCAGCAGTTCAAGGACAGGTGGCTTTCAGCCCCAGCATTTT
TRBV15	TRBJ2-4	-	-	CATSMGQGLNIQYF	TGTGCCACCAGCATGGGCCAGGGACTAAACATTCAGTACTTC
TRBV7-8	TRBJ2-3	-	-	CASSLGLRFRTDTQYF	TGTGCCAGCAGCTTAGGCCTACGGTTCCGCACAGATACGCAGTATTTT
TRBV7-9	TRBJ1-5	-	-	CASSPDPGNSNQPQHF	TGTGCCAGCAGCCCGGATCCAGGGAATAGCAATCAGCCCCAGCATTTT
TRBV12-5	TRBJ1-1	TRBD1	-	CASGFSTDRGGNTEAFF	TGTGCTAGTGGCTTCTCGACTGACAGGGGAGGGAACACTGAAGCTTTCTTT
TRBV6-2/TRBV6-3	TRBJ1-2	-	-	CASSYSIPGANYGYTF	TGTGCCAGCAGTTACTCGATCCCAGGGGCGAACTATGGCTACACCTTC
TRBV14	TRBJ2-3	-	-	CASSNRVGPQYF	TGTGCCAGCAGCAACAGGGTAGGGCCGCAGTATTTT
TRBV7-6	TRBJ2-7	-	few	CASSLEYWGARDEQYF	TGTGCCAGCAGCTTAGAATATTGGGGGGCGCGGGACGAGCAGTACTTC
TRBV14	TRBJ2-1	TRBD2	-	CASSYTRGDNEQFF	TGTGCCAGCAGCTATACTCGGGGGGACAATGAGCAGTTCTTC
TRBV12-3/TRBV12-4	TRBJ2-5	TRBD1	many	CASSSLRGGRETQYF	TGTGCCAGCAGTTCCCTACGAGGGGGCAGAGAGACCCAGTACTTC
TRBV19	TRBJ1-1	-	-	CASSRGRTNMNTEAFF	TGTGCCAGTAGTCGGGGACGGACTAATATGAACACTGAAGCTTTCTTT
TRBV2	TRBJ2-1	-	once	CASSPFGGYNEQFF	TGTGCCAGCAGCCCCTTCGGGGGCTACAATGAGCAGTTCTTC
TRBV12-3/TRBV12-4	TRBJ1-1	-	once	CASSLWGSPGLNTEAFF	TGTGCCAGCAGTTTATGGGGCAGCCCGGGCTTGAACACTGAAGCTTTCTTT
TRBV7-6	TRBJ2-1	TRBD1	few	CASSLDRRQGVRGEQFF	TGTGCTAGCAGCTTAGACCGGCGACAGGGAGTTCGGGGTGAGCAGTTCTTC
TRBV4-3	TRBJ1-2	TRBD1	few	CASSQDVGTGASLGYTF	TGCGCCAGCAGCCAAGATGTCGGGACAGGGGCCTCTTTGGGCTACACCTTC
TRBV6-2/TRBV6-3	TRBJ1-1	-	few	CASSPVETLASLNTEAFF	TGTGCCAGCAGCCCCGTGGAGACTCTTGCCTCCTTAAACACTGAAGCTTTCTTT
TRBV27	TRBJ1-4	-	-	CASSLFAGVSEKLFF	TGTGCCAGCAGTTTATTTGCGGGGGTTAGTGAAAAACTGTTTTTT
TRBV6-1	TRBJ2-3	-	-	CASSPFSGSTDTQYF	TGTGCCAGCAGCCCTTTTAGCGGTAGCACAGATACGCAGTATTTT
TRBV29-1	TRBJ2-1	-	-	CSVEDGGYEQFF	TGCAGCGTTGAAGATGGCGGGTATGAGCAGTTCTTC
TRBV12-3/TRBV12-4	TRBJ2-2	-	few	CATKGGELFF	TGTGCCACAAAAGGGGGGGAGCTGTTTTTT
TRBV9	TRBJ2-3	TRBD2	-	CASSATSGGITDTQYF	TGTGCCAGCAGCGCGACTAGCGGGGGCATCACAGATACGCAGTATTTT
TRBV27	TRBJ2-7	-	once	CASSLSSGPYEQYF	TGTGCCAGCAGTTTATCCTCAGGGCCCTACGAGCAGTACTTC
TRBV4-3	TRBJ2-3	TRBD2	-	CASSQERETSGGGSTDTQYF	TGCGCCAGCAGCCAAGAGCGGGAGACTAGCGGGGGGGGGAGCACAGATACGCAGTATTTT
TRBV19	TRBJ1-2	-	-	CAAGKSNYGYTF	TGTGCAGCCGGCAAGTCAAACTATGGCTACACCTTC
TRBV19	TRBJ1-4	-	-	CASTGGFEKLFF	TGTGCCAGCACGGGGGGCTTTGAAAAACTGTTTTTT
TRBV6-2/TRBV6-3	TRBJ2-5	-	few	CASSYSPLETQYF	TGTGCCAGCAGTTATTCCCCGTTGGAGACCCAGTACTTC
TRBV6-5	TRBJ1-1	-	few	CASSYDRQSKNTEAFF	TGTGCCAGCAGTTACGACAGGCAGTCCAAGAACACTGAAGCTTTCTTT
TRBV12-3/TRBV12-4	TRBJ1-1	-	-	CASSLWEGTTEAFF	TGTGCCAGCAGTTTATGGGAGGGGACGACTGAAGCTTTCTTT
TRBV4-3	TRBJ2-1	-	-	CASSQDGKEYNEQFF	TGCGCCAGCAGCCAAGACGGGAAAGAATACAATGAGCAGTTCTTC
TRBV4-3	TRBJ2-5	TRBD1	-	CASSLTGVGETQYF	TGCGCCAGCAGCCTTACAGGGGTAGGTGAGACCCAGTACTTC
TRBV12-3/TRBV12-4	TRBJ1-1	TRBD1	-	CASSWGDRVELDTEAFF	TGTGCCAGCAGTTGGGGGGACAGGGTGGAATTGGACACTGAAGCTTTCTTT
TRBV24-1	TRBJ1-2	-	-	CATSDSDKNYGYTF	TGTGCCACCAGTGACTCGGACAAGAACTATGGCTACACCTTC
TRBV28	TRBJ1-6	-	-	CASQLDGGLSYNSPLHF	TGTGCCAGCCAATTGGATGGGGGGCTATCCTATAATTCACCCCTCCACTTT
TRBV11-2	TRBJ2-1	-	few	CASIRDSYNEQFF	TGTGCCAGCATCCGCGACAGTTACAATGAGCAGTTCTTC
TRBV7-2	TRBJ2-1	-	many	CASSPLVFGEPSYNEQFF	TGTGCCAGCAGCCCTTTGGTATTTGGGGAGCCCTCCTACAATGAGCAGTTCTTC
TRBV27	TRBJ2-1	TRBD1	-	CASSLSPGQAYNEQFF	TGTGCCAGCAGTTTATCTCCAGGACAGGCTTACAATGAGCAGTTCTTC
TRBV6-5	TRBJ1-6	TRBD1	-	CASSTGTAPYSPLHF	TGTGCCAGCAGTACCGGGACAGCTCCTTATTCACCCCTCCACTTT
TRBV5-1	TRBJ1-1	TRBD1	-	CASSSDPGQRLDTEAFF	TGCGCCAGCAGCTCGGACCCGGGACAGAGGTTGGACACTGAAGCTTTCTTT
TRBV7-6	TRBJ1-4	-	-	CASSLEAQKLFF	TGTGCCAGCAGCTTAGAGGCCCAAAAACTGTTTTTT
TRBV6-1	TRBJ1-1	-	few	CASSEERLTGEAFF	TGTGCCAGCAGTGAAGAACGGCTTACTGGGGAAGCTTTCTTT
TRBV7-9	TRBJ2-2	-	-	CASSRPGQNTGELFF	TGTGCCAGCAGCCGGCCGGGACAGAACACCGGGGAGCTGTTTTTT
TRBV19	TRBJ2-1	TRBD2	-	CASSIVGTSGGYNEQFF	TGTGCCAGTAGTATAGTGGGGACTAGCGGGGGCTACAATGAGCAGTTCTTC
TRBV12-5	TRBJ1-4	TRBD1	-	CASGWLGQNNEKLFF	TGTGCTAGTGGTTGGCTGGGACAGAATAATGAAAAACTGTTTTTT